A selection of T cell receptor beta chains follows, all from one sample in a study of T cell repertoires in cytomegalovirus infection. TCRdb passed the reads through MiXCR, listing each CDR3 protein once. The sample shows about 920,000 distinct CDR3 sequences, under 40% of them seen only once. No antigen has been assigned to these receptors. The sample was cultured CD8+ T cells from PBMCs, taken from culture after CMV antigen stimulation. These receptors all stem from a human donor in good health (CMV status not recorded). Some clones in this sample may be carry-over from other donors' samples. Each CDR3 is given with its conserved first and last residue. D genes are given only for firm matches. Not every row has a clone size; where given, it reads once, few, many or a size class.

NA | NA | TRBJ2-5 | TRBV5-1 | TGCGCCAGCAGCTTGGTCATCGGCGGTGGGGTGGAGACCCAGTACTTC | CASSLVIGGGVETQYF
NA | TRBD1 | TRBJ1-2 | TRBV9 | TGTGCCAGCAGCGTAGGGGACAGGGGTGGCTACACCTTC | CASSVGDRGGYTF
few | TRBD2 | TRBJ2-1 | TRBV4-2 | TGTGCCAGCAGCCAAGCTGATCCCGGGACTAGTAGTCCCCACAATGAGCAGTTCTTC | CASSQADPGTSSPHNEQFF
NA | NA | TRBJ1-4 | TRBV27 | TGTGCCAGCACTGAGGCCGGATACCCATTGAAAAAACTGTTTTTT | CASTEAGYPLKKLFF
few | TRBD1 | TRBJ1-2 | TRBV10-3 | TGTGCCATCAGTGAGGGTCCCTTTCCGGGACAGGGCGCCCTCCTATGCGGCTACACCTTC | CAISEGPFPGQGALLCGYTF
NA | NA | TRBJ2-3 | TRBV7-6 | TGTGCCAGCAGCTTAGGAGGCTATGACACAGATACGCAGTATTTT | CASSLGGYDTDTQYF
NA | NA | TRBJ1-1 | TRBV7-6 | TGTGCCAGCGGCTCAGGCATAGCAAACACTGAAGCTTTCTTT | CASGSGIANTEAFF
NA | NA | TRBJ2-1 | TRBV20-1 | TGCAGTGCTATCCCCTTGCTTAGCAATGAGCAGTTCTTC | CSAIPLLSNEQFF
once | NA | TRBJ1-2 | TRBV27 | TGTGCCAGCAGTCTGAGGGGTCAAGCCAATGGCTACACCTTC | CASSLRGQANGYTF
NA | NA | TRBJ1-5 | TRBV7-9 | TGTGCCAGCAGCTTTTCAGCAGGGAGTCAGCCCCAGCATTTT | CASSFSAGSQPQHF
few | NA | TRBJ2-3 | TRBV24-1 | TGTGCCACCAGTGACGCATACACAGATACGCAGTATTTT | CATSDAYTDTQYF
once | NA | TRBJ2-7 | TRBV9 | TGTGCCAGCAGCTTTGACGCCGGGGGATCCTACGAGCAGTACTTC | CASSFDAGGSYEQYF
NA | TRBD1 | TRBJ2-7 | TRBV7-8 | TGTGCCAGCAGCTTATGGGGACAGGGAAACGAGCAGTACTTC | CASSLWGQGNEQYF
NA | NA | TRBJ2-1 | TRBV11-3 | TGTGCCAGCAGTTTGGACTATGTCCATGAGCAGTTCTTC | CASSLDYVHEQFF
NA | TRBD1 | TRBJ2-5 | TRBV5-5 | TGTGCCAGCAGCTTAGGGGACGACAGGGGCTTTGCAGAGACCCAGTACTTC | CASSLGDDRGFAETQYF
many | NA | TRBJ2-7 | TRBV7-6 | TGTGCCAGCAGCGCCCTAGGCGGGGCCCGCTACGAGCAGTACTTC | CASSALGGARYEQYF
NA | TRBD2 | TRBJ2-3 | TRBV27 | TGTGCCAGCTCCTATCTTACTAGCGGGGGGGATACGCAGTATTTT | CASSYLTSGGDTQYF
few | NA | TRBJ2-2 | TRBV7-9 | TGTGCCAGCAGATTCAATAGCAGGGCGGACACCGGGGAGCTGTTTTTT | CASRFNSRADTGELFF
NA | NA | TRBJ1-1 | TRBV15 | TGTGCCACCAGCACTAGAGAAGGCACTGAAGCTTTCTTT | CATSTREGTEAFF